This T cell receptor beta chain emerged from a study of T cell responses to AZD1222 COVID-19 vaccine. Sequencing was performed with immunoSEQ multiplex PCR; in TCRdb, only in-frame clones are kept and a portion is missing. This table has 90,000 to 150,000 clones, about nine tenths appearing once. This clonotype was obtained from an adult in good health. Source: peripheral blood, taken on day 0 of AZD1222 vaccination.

The CDR3: CASSLGRNNPGELFF. The CDR3 nucleotides are TGTGCCAGCAGTTTGGGGAGGAACAACCCCGGGGAGCTGTTTTTT. The rearrangement joins TRBV27 to TRBJ2-2; weak D call: TRBD2 (6 bases). The CDR3 contains 15 residues. CDR1 and CDR2 (germline): MNHEY, SMNVEV (reference sequence). Trimming cost V 3 bases and J 6 bases, with 14 bases left between them.